This TCR beta chain was profiled in a study of T cell changes during pregnancy in multiple sclerosis. The CDR3 has 12 residues. From germline, CDR1 is SGHNT and CDR2 YYREEE (reference sequence). V gave up 4 bases and J gave up 6 bases, with 11 bases separating them. Libraries were prepared by immunoSEQ multiplex PCR; TCRdb keeps only in-frame clonotypes and omits some of them. Among approximately 130,000 clones listed, 90% to 96% were seen once. Source: peripheral blood, taken after pregnancy. The chain has TRBV5-4 and TRBJ2-7; D is undetermined. The clonotype comes from a female donor with multiple sclerosis, enrolled in a pregnancy study. Written as DNA, the CDR3 is TGTGCCAGCAGCCTCGGGTCTTTCGAGCAGTACTTC. Its protein product is CASSLGSFEQYF. Combining the CDR3 with reference TRBV5-4 and TRBJ2-7 gives the whole variable domain ETGVTQSPTHLIKTRGQQVTLRCSSQSGHNTVSWYQQALGQGPQFIFQYYREEENGRGNFPPRFSGLQFPNYSSELNVNALELDDSALYLCASSLGSFEQYFGPGTRLTVT.